This T cell receptor beta chain comes out of a study of identical twins. Each CDR3 protein is one row after TCRdb ran MiXCR on the 5' RACE reads. The table includes 520,000 or so distinct CDR3 sequences, roughly a fifth detected once. Germline V gene data show CDR1 as SGHNT and CDR2 as YENEEA. V shed 1 base and J shed 4 bases, with 12 bases lying between them. The CDR3 has 15 residues. The sample also formed part of further work on T cells expressing NK-cell markers.

The receptor's source is a woman between 18 and 30 years old in good health. Material: CD4+ T cells sorted from blood. The rearrangement uses TRBV11-3 and TRBJ2-3, with a weak D call TRBD2 (5 bases). CDR3 residues: CASSLGGSGADTQYF. The CDR3 DNA reads as TGTGCCAGCAGCTTAGGAGGGAGTGGAGCAGATACGCAGTATTTT.